This TCR beta chain was captured by sequencing in a study of T cell responses to AZD1222 COVID-19 vaccine. Notes on the study in general: Baseline serology detected seropositivity in only five to seven AZD1222 recipients. Following two doses of AZD1222, Spike-specific TCR breadth and depth rose.

Details on this clone: Its antigen remains unknown.

Method: immunoSEQ multiplex PCR; TCRdb's copy keeps in-frame clones and lacks some. This sample has some 150,000 clones, with roughly 84% found just once. Looked up from germline, CDR1 is LNHDA and CDR2 is SQIVND (reference sequence). V was pared by 5 bases and J by 8 bases, with 10 bases of the junction left unmatched. The CDR3 loop spans 14 amino acids. The sequences come from peripheral blood, collected 28 days after the second AZD1222 dose. This chain links TRBV19 with TRBJ1-2, with 8 bases matching TRBD1. The clonotype originates from an adult who received the AZD1222 COVID-19 vaccine. Written as DNA, the CDR3 is TGTGCCAGTAGTCACCAGGACAGGGAGGGGGGCTACACCTTC. Translating it yields CASSHQDREGGYTF.